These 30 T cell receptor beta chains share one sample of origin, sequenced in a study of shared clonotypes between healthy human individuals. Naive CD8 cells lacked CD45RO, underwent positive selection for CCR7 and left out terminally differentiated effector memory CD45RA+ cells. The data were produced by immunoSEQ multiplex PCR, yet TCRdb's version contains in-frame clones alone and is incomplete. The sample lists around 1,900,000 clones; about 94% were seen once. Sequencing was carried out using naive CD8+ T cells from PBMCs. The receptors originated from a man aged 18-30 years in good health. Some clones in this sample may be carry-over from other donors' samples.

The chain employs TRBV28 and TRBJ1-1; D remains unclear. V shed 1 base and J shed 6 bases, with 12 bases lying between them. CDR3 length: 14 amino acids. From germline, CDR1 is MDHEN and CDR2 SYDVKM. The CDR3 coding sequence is TGTGCCAGCAGTTTATTCCAGGACGGACCTGAAGCTTTCTTT. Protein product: CASSLFQDGPEAFF.

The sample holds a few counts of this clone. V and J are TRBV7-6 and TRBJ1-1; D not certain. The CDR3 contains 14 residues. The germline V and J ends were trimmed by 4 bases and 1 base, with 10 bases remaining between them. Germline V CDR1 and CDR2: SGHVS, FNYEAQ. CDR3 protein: CASSSEPANTEAFF. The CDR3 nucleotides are TGTGCCAGCAGCTCCGAGCCAGCGAACACTGAAGCTTTCTTT.

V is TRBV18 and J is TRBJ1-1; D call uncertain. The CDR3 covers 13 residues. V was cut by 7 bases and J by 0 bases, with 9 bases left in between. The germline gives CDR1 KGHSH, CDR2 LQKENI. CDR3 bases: TGTGCCAGCTGGTCCGATATGAACACTGAAGCTTTCTTT. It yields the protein CASWSDMNTEAFF.

The CDR3 loop is CATSRGFPYSEFRYGYTF. The CDR3 coding sequence is TGTGCCACCAGCAGAGGTTTTCCCTACAGTGAGTTCCGCTATGGCTACACCTTC. The chain carries TRBV15 and TRBJ1-2; D remains unclear. Trimming stripped 1 base from V and 4 bases from J, with 22 bases between. Germline assignment: CDR1 LNHNV and CDR2 YYDKDF (reference sequence). The CDR3 is 18 amino acids.

The CDR3 nucleotides are TGCGCCAGCAGCCAAATGGGGGCGGGAAGGGCAGATACGCAGTATTTT. Translated: CASSQMGAGRADTQYF. V is TRBV4-1 and J is TRBJ2-3; perhaps D is TRBD1 or TRBD2 (6 bases each). This CDR3 comprises 16 residues. Germline V gene lookup returns CDR1 MGHRA and CDR2 YSYEKL. Trimming removed 2 bases at V and 4 bases at J, with 16 bases between.

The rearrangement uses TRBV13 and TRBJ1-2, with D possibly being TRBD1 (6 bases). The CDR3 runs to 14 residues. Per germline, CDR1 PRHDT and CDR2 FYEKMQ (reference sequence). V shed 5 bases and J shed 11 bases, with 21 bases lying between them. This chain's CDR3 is CASSLGTNSGGYTF. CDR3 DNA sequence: TGTGCCAGCAGCCTCGGGACAAATTCGGGGGGTTACACCTTC.

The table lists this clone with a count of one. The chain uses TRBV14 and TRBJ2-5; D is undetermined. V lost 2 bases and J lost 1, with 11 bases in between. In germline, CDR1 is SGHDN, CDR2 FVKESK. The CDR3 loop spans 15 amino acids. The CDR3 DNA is TGTGCCAGCAGCCAATCCGGCCAGATCCAAGAGACCCAGTACTTC. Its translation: CASSQSGQIQETQYF.

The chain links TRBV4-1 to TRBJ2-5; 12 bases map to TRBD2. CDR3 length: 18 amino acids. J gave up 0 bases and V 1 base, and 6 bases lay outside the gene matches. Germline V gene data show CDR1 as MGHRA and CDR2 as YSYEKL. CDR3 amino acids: CASSQVGGLAGNQETQYF. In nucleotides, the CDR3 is TGCGCCAGCAGCCAAGTCGGTGGACTAGCGGGGAACCAAGAGACCCAGTACTTC.

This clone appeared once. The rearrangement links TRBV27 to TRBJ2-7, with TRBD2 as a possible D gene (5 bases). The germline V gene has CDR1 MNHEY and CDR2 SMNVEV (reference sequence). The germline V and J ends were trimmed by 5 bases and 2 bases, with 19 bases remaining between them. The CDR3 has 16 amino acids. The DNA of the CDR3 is TGTGCCAGCAGTCCCTCGGGCGGGCCGTTGGCCTACGAGCAGTACTTC. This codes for CASSPSGGPLAYEQYF.

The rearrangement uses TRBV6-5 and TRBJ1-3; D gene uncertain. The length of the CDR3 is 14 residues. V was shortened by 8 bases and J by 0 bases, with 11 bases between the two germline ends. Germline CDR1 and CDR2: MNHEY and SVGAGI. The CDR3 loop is CASQKGVSGNTIYF. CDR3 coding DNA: TGTGCCAGCCAAAAAGGTGTCTCTGGAAACACCATATATTTT.

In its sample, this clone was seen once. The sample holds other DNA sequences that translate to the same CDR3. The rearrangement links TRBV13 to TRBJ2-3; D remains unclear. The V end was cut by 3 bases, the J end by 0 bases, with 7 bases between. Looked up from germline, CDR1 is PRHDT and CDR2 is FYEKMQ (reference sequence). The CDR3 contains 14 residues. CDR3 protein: CASSLRSSTDTQYF. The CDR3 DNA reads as TGTGCCAGCAGCTTGCGTAGCAGCACAGATACGCAGTATTTT.

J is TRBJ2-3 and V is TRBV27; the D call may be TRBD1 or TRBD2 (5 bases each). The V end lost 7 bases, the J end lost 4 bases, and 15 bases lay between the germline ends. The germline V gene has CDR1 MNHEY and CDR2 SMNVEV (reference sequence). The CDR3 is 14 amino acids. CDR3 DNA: TGTGCCAGCACCCAACGGGGCGCCCCAGATACGCAGTATTTT. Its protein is CASTQRGAPDTQYF.

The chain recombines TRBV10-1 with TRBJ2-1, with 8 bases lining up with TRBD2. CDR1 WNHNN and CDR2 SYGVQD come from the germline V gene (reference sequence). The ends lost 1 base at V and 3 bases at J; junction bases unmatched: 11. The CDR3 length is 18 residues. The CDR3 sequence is CASSEWRLARGSYNEQFF. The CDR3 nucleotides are TGCGCCAGCAGTGAGTGGCGACTAGCGAGAGGAAGCTACAATGAGCAGTTCTTC.

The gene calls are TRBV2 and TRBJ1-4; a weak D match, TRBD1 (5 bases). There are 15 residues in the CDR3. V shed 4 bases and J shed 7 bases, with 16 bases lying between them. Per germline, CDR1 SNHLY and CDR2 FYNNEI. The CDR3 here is CASSGGTVHPEKLFF. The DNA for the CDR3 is TGTGCCAGCAGTGGGGGGACGGTACACCCTGAAAAACTGTTTTTT.

The chain's CDR3 is CASSTSYSGWENIQYF. CDR3 coding DNA: TGTGCCAGCAGCACGTCTTATTCCGGGTGGGAAAACATTCAGTACTTC. This chain joins TRBV9 and TRBJ2-4, with unresolved D. The germline V gene has CDR1 SGDLS and CDR2 YYNGEE. The CDR3 consists of 16 residues. V was cut by 4 bases and J by 5 bases, with 19 bases left in between.

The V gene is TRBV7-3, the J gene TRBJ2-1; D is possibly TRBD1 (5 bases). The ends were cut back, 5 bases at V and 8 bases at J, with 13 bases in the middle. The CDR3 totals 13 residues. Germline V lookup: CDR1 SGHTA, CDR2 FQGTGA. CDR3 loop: CASSPGLLDEQFF. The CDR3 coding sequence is TGTGCCAGCAGCCCAGGGTTATTAGATGAGCAGTTCTTC. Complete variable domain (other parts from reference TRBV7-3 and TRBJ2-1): GAGVSQTPSNKVTEKGKYVELRCDPISGHTALYWYRQSLGQGPEFLIYFQGTGAADDSGLPNDRFFAVRPEGSVSTLKIQRTERGDSAVYLCASSPGLLDEQFFGPGTRLTVL.

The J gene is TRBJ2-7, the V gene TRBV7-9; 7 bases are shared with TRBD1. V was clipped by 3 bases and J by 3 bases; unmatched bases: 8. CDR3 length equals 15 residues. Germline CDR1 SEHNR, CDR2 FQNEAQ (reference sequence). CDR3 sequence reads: CASSFAYRGYYEQYF. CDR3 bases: TGTGCCAGCAGCTTTGCATACAGGGGCTACTACGAGCAGTACTTC.

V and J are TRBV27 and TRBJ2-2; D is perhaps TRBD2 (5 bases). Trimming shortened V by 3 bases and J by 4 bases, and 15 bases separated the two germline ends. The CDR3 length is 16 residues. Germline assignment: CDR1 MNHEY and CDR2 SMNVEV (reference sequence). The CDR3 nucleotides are TGTGCCAGCAGTTTTGTAAGGGTTGGAGGCACCGGGGAGCTGTTTTTT. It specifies CASSFVRVGGTGELFF.

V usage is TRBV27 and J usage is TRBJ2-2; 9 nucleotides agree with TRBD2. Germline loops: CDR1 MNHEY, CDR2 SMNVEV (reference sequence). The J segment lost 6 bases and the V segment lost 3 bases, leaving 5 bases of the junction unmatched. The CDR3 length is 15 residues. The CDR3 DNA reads TGTGCCAGCAGTTTTGCGGGAGGGGTCTCCGGGGAGCTGTTTTTT. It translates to CASSFAGGVSGELFF.

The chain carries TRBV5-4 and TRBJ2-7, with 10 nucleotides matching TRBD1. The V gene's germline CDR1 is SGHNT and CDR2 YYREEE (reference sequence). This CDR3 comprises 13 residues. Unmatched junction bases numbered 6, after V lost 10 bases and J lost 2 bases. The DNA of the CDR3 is TGTGCCTACGGACAGGGGGATCCCTACGAGCAGTACTTC. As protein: CAYGQGDPYEQYF.

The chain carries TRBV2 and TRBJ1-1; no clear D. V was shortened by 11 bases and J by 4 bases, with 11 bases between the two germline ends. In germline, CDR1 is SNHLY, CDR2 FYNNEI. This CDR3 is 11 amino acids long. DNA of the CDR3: TGTGCCCCGGTCGTGAGCACTGAAGCTTTCTTT. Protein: CAPVVSTEAFF.

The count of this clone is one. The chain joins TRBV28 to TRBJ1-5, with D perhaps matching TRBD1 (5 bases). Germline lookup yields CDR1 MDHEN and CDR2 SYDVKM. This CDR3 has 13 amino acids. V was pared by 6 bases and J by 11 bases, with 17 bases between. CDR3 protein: CASSRQIHSAQHF. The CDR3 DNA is TGTGCCAGCAGCCGACAGATCCATTCGGCCCAGCATTTT.

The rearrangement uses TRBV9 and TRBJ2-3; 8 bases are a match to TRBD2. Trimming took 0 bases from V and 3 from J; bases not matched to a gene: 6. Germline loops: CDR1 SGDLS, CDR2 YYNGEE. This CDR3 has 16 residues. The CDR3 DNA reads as TGTGCCAGCAGCGTAGCCCGGACTAGCCGAACAGATACGCAGTATTTT. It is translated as CASSVARTSRTDTQYF.

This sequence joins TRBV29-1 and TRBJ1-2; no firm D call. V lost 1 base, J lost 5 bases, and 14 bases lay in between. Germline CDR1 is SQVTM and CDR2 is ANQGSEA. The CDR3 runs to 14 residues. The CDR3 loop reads CSVEVSVGGYGYTF. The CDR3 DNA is TGCAGCGTTGAAGTGTCAGTCGGAGGTTATGGCTACACCTTC. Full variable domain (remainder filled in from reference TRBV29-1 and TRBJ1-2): SAVISQKPSRDICQRGTSLTIQCQVDSQVTMMFWYRQQPGQSLTLIATANQGSEATYESGFVIDKFPISRPNLTFSTLTVSNMSPEDSSIYLCSVEVSVGGYGYTFGSGTRLTVV.

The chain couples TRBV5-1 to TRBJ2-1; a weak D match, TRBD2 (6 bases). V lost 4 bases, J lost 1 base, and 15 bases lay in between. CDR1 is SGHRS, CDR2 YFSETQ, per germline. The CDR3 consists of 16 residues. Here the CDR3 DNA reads TGCGCCAGCAGCCCTTTTGGAGGGGCATCCTACAATGAGCAGTTCTTC. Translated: CASSPFGGASYNEQFF. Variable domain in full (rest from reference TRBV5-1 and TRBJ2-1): KAGVTQTPRYLIKTRGQQVTLSCSPISGHRSVSWYQQTPGQGLQFLFEYFSETQRNKGNFPGRFSGRQFSNSRSEMNVSTLELGDSALYLCASSPFGGASYNEQFFGPGTRLTVL.

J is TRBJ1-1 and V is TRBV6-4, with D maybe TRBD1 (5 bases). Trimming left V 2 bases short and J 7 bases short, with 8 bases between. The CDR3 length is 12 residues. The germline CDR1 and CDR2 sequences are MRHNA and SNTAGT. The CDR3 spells CASSDRGGEAFF. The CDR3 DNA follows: TGTGCCAGCAGTGACAGGGGAGGTGAAGCTTTCTTT.

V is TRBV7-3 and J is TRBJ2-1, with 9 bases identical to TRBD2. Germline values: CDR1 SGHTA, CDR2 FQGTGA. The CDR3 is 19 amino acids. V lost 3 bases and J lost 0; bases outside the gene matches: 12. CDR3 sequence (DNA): TGTGCCAGCAGCTTGACGGGACTAGCTACCGGAAGCTCCTACAATGAGCAGTTCTTC. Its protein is CASSLTGLATGSSYNEQFF. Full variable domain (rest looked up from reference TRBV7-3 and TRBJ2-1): GAGVSQTPSNKVTEKGKYVELRCDPISGHTALYWYRQSLGQGPEFLIYFQGTGAADDSGLPNDRFFAVRPEGSVSTLKIQRTERGDSAVYLCASSLTGLATGSSYNEQFFGPGTRLTVL.

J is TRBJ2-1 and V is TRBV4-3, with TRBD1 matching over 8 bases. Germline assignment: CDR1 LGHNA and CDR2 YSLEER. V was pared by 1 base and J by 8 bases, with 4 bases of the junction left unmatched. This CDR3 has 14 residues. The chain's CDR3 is CASSQGTGPDEQFF. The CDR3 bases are TGCGCCAGCAGCCAAGGGACAGGGCCGGATGAGCAGTTCTTC.

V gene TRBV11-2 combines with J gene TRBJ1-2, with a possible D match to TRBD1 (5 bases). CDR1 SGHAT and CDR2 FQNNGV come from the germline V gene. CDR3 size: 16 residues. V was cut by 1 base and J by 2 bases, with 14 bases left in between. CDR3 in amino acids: CASSLAGREGNYGYTF. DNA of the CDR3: TGTGCCAGCAGCTTAGCCGGCAGGGAGGGGAACTATGGCTACACCTTC.

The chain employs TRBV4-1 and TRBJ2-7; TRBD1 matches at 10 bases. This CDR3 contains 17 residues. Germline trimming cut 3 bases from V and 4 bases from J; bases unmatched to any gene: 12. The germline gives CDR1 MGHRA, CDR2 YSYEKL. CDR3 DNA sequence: TGCGCCAGCAGCCAGGGGACCGGGACAGGGGTTTCTTACGAGCAGTACTTC. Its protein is CASSQGTGTGVSYEQYF.